A selection of T cell receptor beta chains follows, all from one sample in a study of T cells in Graves' hyperthyroidism and ophthalmopathy. TCRdb used MiXCR to reprocess the multiplex PCR reads, holding one entry per CDR3 protein. The table records under 700,000 distinct CDR3 sequences, approximately 16% of them present only once. Sequencing input: blood. All receptors derive from a woman younger than 35 with Graves' hyperthyroidism. CDR3s include the opening cysteine and the closing phenylalanine or tryptophan.

V gene,CDR3 protein
TRBV20-1,CSARSGYTEAFF
TRBV27,CASSLAPGLAGGPSYEQYF
TRBV28,CASRTSGRVNEQYF
TRBV13,CASSVGDSHYEQYF
TRBV24-1,CATSDPGTDEAFF
TRBV7-2,CASSGLGTDTQYF
TRBV5-1,CASRYGTSGGRSADTQYF
TRBV11-1,CASSSPSSPYEQYF
TRBV5-4,CASSLGTFYNEQFF
TRBV12-3/TRBV12-4,CASRWEGGEQFF
TRBV20-1,CSASPRLRGNQPQHF
TRBV7-8,CASSLTDNTEAFF
TRBV28,CASSFRGPYGYTF
TRBV7-2,CASSLPTSGKSGYTEQFF
TRBV7-8,CASSLNEQSNEKLFF
TRBV3-1,CASSQRAEAFF
TRBV2,CASILDRGNTIYF
TRBV12-3/TRBV12-4,CASRLFSGDYNEQFF
TRBV27,CASSGTGEETEAFF
TRBV19,CASSITGTGRQPQHF
TRBV5-5,CASRVRGSSYNEQFF
TRBV24-1,CATIRGSPGTSGGCSYNEQFF
TRBV5-1,CASSNSLAGEAEQYF